This passage covers 27 T cell receptor beta chains from one sample sequenced in a study of T cell repertoires in cytomegalovirus infection. TCRdb reprocessed the reads via MiXCR and lists one record per CDR3 protein. Among just under 300,000 distinct CDR3 sequences listed, around 10% were seen once. The sequenced sample was PBMCs. Receptors originate from a human donor in good health (CMV status not recorded). Some clones in this sample may be carry-over from other donors' samples.

This clonotype was counted ten times or more. The gene calls are TRBV4-1 and TRBJ2-7, with 8 bases that match TRBD1. CDR3 length: 15 amino acids. V lost 1 base and J lost 1; bases outside the gene matches: 3. Per the germline V gene, CDR1 is MGHRA and CDR2 is YSYEKL. The CDR3 nucleotides are TGCGCCAGCAGCCAAGGGACAGGGCGGTCCTACGAGCAGTACTTC. This encodes CASSQGTGRSYEQYF.

This clonotype has at least ten counts. This sequence joins TRBV7-2 and TRBJ2-1; D perhaps matches TRBD2 (6 bases). Germline lookup yields CDR1 SGHTA and CDR2 FQGNSA. The CDR3 loop spans 13 amino acids. V lost 4 bases to trimming and J lost 6 bases, with 10 bases between them. As DNA, the CDR3 is TGTGCCAGCAGCTCCGTGCGGGGCAATGAGCAGTTCTTC. Translating gives CASSSVRGNEQFF.

This clonotype was recorded many times. The CDR3 loop is CSAPGLSPDTQYF. The CDR3 DNA reads TGCAGTGCTCCCGGACTTTCGCCAGATACGCAGTATTTT. The chain recombines TRBV20-1 with TRBJ2-3, with D perhaps TRBD2 (5 bases). The CDR3 has 13 residues. Germline CDR1 and CDR2: DFQATT and SNEGSKA (reference sequence). Trimming cost V 5 bases and J 4 bases, with 13 bases left between them.

The chain uses TRBV20-1 and TRBJ2-5, with 8 bases aligning to TRBD2. Germline CDR1 is DFQATT and CDR2 is SNEGSKA (reference sequence). This CDR3 has 14 residues. The V gene end was trimmed by 6 bases and the J gene end by 1 base; junction bases not matched to a gene: 7. This CDR3 is CSADGRVVQETQYF. CDR3 in DNA: TGCAGTGCAGACGGGAGGGTGGTCCAAGAGACCCAGTACTTC.

This clonotype was seen repeatedly, ten times or more. The gene calls are TRBV2 and TRBJ1-4; TRBD1 is a possible D gene (6 bases). This CDR3 spans 15 amino acids. V dropped 7 bases and J dropped 4 bases, with 16 bases sitting between them. Germline-derived CDR1 and CDR2 are SNHLY and FYNNEI. The CDR3, as DNA: TGTGCCAGCAAGATTTGGACAGCGAATAATGAAAAACTGTTTTTT. Protein: CASKIWTANNEKLFF.

This clonotype was counted a few times. The chain employs TRBV9 and TRBJ2-1; no reliable D call. This CDR3 region has 15 residues. Germline CDR1 and CDR2: SGDLS and YYNGEE. The V end lost 0 bases, the J end lost 0 bases, and 7 bases lay between the germline ends. The CDR3 is CASSVEASSYNEQFF. The CDR3 nucleotides are TGTGCCAGCAGCGTAGAGGCTAGCTCCTACAATGAGCAGTTCTTC.

The gene calls are TRBV20-1 and TRBJ1-1; D is unclear. Trimming took off 0 bases at V and 4 bases at J, with 6 bases between the two ends. Germline V lookup: CDR1 DFQATT, CDR2 SNEGSKA (reference sequence). The CDR3 has 12 amino acids. The CDR3 DNA reads as TGCAGTGCTAGAGATATGGTCACTGAAGCTTTCTTT. Protein: CSARDMVTEAFF.

At least ten counts were recorded for this clonotype. The rearrangement links TRBV28 to TRBJ1-1, with D possibly TRBD1 on 5 matching bases. Trimming removed 5 bases at V and 11 bases at J, with 18 bases between. The V gene's germline CDR1 is MDHEN and CDR2 SYDVKM. This CDR3 is 13 amino acids long. CDR3 sequence: CASSIGTRDRAFF. In nucleotides, the CDR3 is TGTGCCAGCAGTATTGGGACTCGAGATAGGGCTTTCTTT. Looking up the rest from reference TRBV28 and TRBJ1-1 gives the full variable domain: DVKVTQSSRYLVKRTGEKVFLECVQDMDHENMFWYRQDPGLGLRLIYFSYDVKMKEKGDIPEGYSVSREKKERFSLILESASTNQTSMYLCASSIGTRDRAFFGQGTRLTVV.

This clonotype was recorded many times. The gene calls are TRBV3-1 and TRBJ1-5; 7 bases are a match to TRBD1. This CDR3 has 15 amino acids. Germline V gene sequence: CDR1 LGHDT, CDR2 YNNKEL (reference sequence). Trimming removed 5 bases from V and 3 bases from J; junction bases left unmatched: 7. CDR3 amino acids: CASSGGQVLNQPQHF. The CDR3 nucleotides are TGTGCCAGCAGCGGCGGACAGGTCCTCAATCAGCCCCAGCATTTT.

J is TRBJ2-2 and V is TRBV29-1; tentatively, D is TRBD1 (5 bases). V was shortened by 8 bases and J by 1 base, with 11 bases between the two germline ends. The germline V gene has CDR1 SQVTM and CDR2 ANQGSEA. The CDR3 spans 13 residues. This chain's CDR3 is CSHEDMNTGELFF. The CDR3 bases are TGCAGCCACGAGGACATGAACACCGGGGAGCTGTTTTTT.

In this sample, this clonotype turned up many times. The chain links TRBV12-5 to TRBJ1-6; 7 bases line up with TRBD1. Unmatched junction bases numbered 7, after V lost 1 base and J lost 1 base. There are 18 residues in the CDR3. From germline, CDR1 is LGHNT and CDR2 FRNRAP. CDR3 sequence reads: CASGLAALQGSYNSPLHF. In nucleotides, the CDR3 is TGTGCTAGTGGTTTGGCGGCCCTACAGGGGTCCTATAATTCACCCCTCCACTTT.

This clonotype came up a few times. The rearrangement joins TRBV6-6 to TRBJ1-1, with 10 bases lining up with TRBD1. CDR3 length equals 16 residues. Trimming removed 6 bases from V and 1 base from J; junction bases left unmatched: 8. The germline V gene has CDR1 MNHNY and CDR2 SVGAGI (reference sequence). CDR3 in DNA: TGTGCCAGCAGCAATAGAGGACAGGGGGGGAACACTGAAGCTTTCTTT. This gives the protein CASSNRGQGGNTEAFF.

At least ten counts were recorded for this clonotype. At one boundary the junction diverges from the germline segment, which might be a read error. The chain couples TRBV20-1 to TRBJ2-1, with D possibly matching TRBD1 (5 bases). Germline CDR1 reads DFQATT; CDR2 reads SNEGSKA (reference sequence). This CDR3 comprises 12 residues. CDR3 sequence: CSAVRQGNLEPF. The CDR3 DNA follows: TGCAGTGCGGTACGCCAGGGAAACTTAGAACCCTTC.

The V gene is TRBV27, the J gene TRBJ2-3; TRBD2 matches at 9 bases. The CDR3 loop spans 17 amino acids. Germline V gene data show CDR1 as MNHEY and CDR2 as SMNVEV (reference sequence). Trimming took 2 bases from V and 0 from J; bases not matched to a gene: 6. The CDR3 DNA follows: TGTGCCAGCAGTTTACGCGGGGGGGGCCCGAGCACAGATACGCAGTATTTT. Its protein is CASSLRGGGPSTDTQYF.

The chain is built from TRBV13 and TRBJ2-1; 9 bases line up with TRBD1. Germline V lookup: CDR1 PRHDT, CDR2 FYEKMQ (reference sequence). The J segment lost 1 base and the V segment lost 6 bases, leaving 7 bases of the junction unmatched. The CDR3 is 16 amino acids. The CDR3 sequence: CASSIQGAISYNEQFF. Written as DNA, the CDR3 is TGTGCCAGCAGTATACAGGGGGCGATTTCCTACAATGAGCAGTTCTTC. Full variable domain (remainder filled in from reference TRBV13 and TRBJ2-1): AAGVIQSPRHLIKEKRETATLKCYPIPRHDTVYWYQQGPGQDPQFLISFYEKMQSDKGSIPDRFSAQQFSDYHSELNMSSLELGDSALYFCASSIQGAISYNEQFFGPGTRLTVL.

This clonotype was observed at least ten times. The V call is TRBV7-2, the J call TRBJ1-1; 8 bases align to TRBD1. Germline V gives CDR1 SGHTA, CDR2 FQGNSA. This CDR3 is built from 15 residues. Unmatched junction bases numbered 8, after V lost 4 bases and J lost 4 bases. In DNA, the CDR3 is TGTGCCAGCAGCTCCCAGGGGGCGCGGGGCACTGAAGCTTTCTTT. Translation gives CASSSQGARGTEAFF.

In its sample, this clonotype was seen many times. The chain combines TRBV6-6 with TRBJ2-1, with D unresolved. The CDR3 consists of 16 residues. V lost 6 bases and J lost 0, with 15 bases in between. Germline CDR1 is MNHNY and CDR2 is SVGAGI (reference sequence). Here the CDR3 reads CASSALILSSYNEQFF. CDR3 nucleotides: TGTGCCAGCAGCGCCCTCATACTCAGCTCCTACAATGAGCAGTTCTTC.

This clonotype was recorded many times. The genes are TRBV6-2 or TRBV6-3 and TRBJ2-1; D not certain. V was cut by 5 bases and J by 8 bases, with 10 bases left in between. The germline CDR1 and CDR2 sequences are MNHEY and SVGEGT. The CDR3 covers 12 residues. In DNA, the CDR3 is TGTGCCAGCAGTCTTTCCAGTCATGAGCAGTTCTTC. Protein sequence: CASSLSSHEQFF.

This clonotype has a count of ten or more. The rearrangement links TRBV4-2 to TRBJ2-1; 8 bases are a match to TRBD2. This CDR3 is 18 amino acids long. CDR1 and CDR2 (germline): LGHNA, YNFKEQ. Germline trimming cut 0 bases from V and 3 bases from J; bases unmatched to any gene: 10. Written as DNA, the CDR3 is TGTGCCAGCAGCCAAGATTGGACTAGCTGGTCCCTCTACAATGAGCAGTTCTTC. Residues: CASSQDWTSWSLYNEQFF.

This clonotype was recorded at least ten times. The genes are TRBV5-6 and TRBJ1-6; the D gene is possibly TRBD1 (5 bases). With 2 bases removed from V and 6 bases from J, the gap between germline ends came to 12 bases. Germline-derived CDR1 and CDR2 are SGHDT and YYEEEE. The CDR3 has 15 residues. The CDR3 protein is CASSFVDRSNSPLHF. The CDR3 DNA reads TGTGCCAGCAGCTTCGTTGACAGAAGTAATTCACCCCTCCACTTT.

The chain has TRBV5-1 and TRBJ1-2; D is ambiguous. V lost 0 bases and J lost 0, with 9 bases in between. Germline V CDR1 and CDR2: SGHRS, YFSETQ. This CDR3 contains 15 residues. The CDR3 reads CASSLEVSSNYGYTF. In DNA form, the CDR3 reads TGCGCCAGCAGCTTGGAGGTCAGTTCTAACTATGGCTACACCTTC.

This clonotype was recorded many times. The chain joins TRBV6-2 or TRBV6-3 to TRBJ2-7; 9 bases match TRBD1. J gave up 3 bases and V 5 bases, and 8 bases lay outside the gene matches. Germline lookup yields CDR1 MNHEY and CDR2 SVGEGT. This CDR3 has 15 amino acids. The CDR3 loop reads CASSQTGQGFYEQYF. Here the CDR3 DNA reads TGTGCCAGCAGTCAGACGGGACAGGGATTCTACGAGCAGTACTTC.

The table lists this clonotype with a few counts. The chain links TRBV6-4 to TRBJ1-1, with D possibly matching TRBD1 (6 bases). This CDR3 comprises 14 residues. Germline V gives CDR1 MRHNA, CDR2 SNTAGT. The V and J ends lost 2 bases and 0 bases respectively, with 7 bases between them. The CDR3 protein is CASSDGGLNTEAFF. DNA for the CDR3: TGTGCCAGCAGTGACGGGGGGCTGAACACTGAAGCTTTCTTT.

This clonotype showed up many times. The J gene is TRBJ1-1, the V gene TRBV10-3; TRBD1 matches at 9 bases. Germline trimming cut 1 base from V and 3 bases from J; bases unmatched to any gene: 3. This CDR3 region has 15 residues. Germline V gene lookup returns CDR1 ENHRY and CDR2 SYGVKD. The CDR3 sequence is CAISELGQGDTEAFF. For the CDR3, the DNA is TGTGCCATCAGTGAGTTGGGACAGGGAGACACTGAAGCTTTCTTT.

This clonotype was detected only a few times. One end of the junction is discordant with germline, which a read error may explain. The rearrangement links TRBV28 to TRBJ2-5, with D perhaps TRBD2 (7 bases). The CDR3 loop spans 12 amino acids. The germline V gene has CDR1 MDHEN and CDR2 SYDVKM. The CDR3 sequence: CASSTTGGPICF. The CDR3, as DNA: TGTGCCAGCAGTACAACGGGGGGCCCAATCTGCTTC. The entire variable domain, with the rest obtained from reference TRBV28 and TRBJ2-5, is as follows: DVKVTQSSRYLVKRTGEKVFLECVQDMDHENMFWYRQDPGLGLRLIYFSYDVKMKEKGDIPEGYSVSREKKERFSLILESASTNQTSMYLCASSTTGGPICFGPGTRLLVL.

This clonotype came up many times. The chain uses TRBV7-8 and TRBJ1-2, with D unclear. Germline V gives CDR1 SGHVS, CDR2 FQNEAQ. The CDR3 loop spans 13 amino acids. The CDR3 nucleotides are TGTGCTGGCCCCGGAGATACTAACTATGGCTACACCTTC. Amino acid sequence: CAGPGDTNYGYTF.

This clonotype was seen many times. V usage is TRBV18 and J usage is TRBJ2-1, with 7 bases that match TRBD2. The CDR3 spans 17 residues. Trimming removed 0 bases from V and 0 bases from J; junction bases left unmatched: 5. Germline lookup yields CDR1 KGHSH and CDR2 LQKENI. CDR3 nucleotide sequence: TGTGCCAGCTCACCACCCTTGGGAGGGATCTCCTACAATGAGCAGTTCTTC. The encoded protein is CASSPPLGGISYNEQFF.